Listed below are T cell receptor beta chains from one sample, sequenced in a study of cytomegalovirus exposure and HLA in healthy donors. Some clones are missing from TCRdb's copy, which holds only in-frame ones; the method was immunoSEQ multiplex PCR. Of roughly 120,000 clones in the sample, about 76% were seen once. Sequencing was performed on PBMCs. These receptors were obtained from a woman in her sixties in good health and CMV-seropositive. The CDR3 runs from the conserved cysteine through the conserved F or W. The order of the fields is CDR3 DNA, CDR3 protein, clone size, D gene, J gene, V gene. A D gene is named only where the DNA matches it firmly. Rows give clone size only sometimes, using once, few, many, or a class for an expanded clone.

CDR3nt: TGTGCCAGCAACACCCCAGGGGGCGCATGGGAAAAACTGTTTTTT
CDR3aa: CASNTPGGAWEKLFF
abundance: NA
d_gene: TRBD1
j_gene: TRBJ1-4
v_gene: TRBV28

CDR3nt: TGTGCCAGTAGTATCCCGACTAGCGGACACAATGAGCAGTTCTTC
CDR3aa: CASSIPTSGHNEQFF
abundance: once
d_gene: TRBD2
j_gene: TRBJ2-1
v_gene: TRBV19

CDR3nt: TGCAGCGTTGGGGGTCGCGGGACTTCCCGGGGCTACACCTTC
CDR3aa: CSVGGRGTSRGYTF
abundance: few
d_gene: NA
j_gene: TRBJ1-2
v_gene: TRBV29-1

CDR3nt: TGCGCCAGCAGCACCTCTACCTACGAGCAGTACTTC
CDR3aa: CASSTSTYEQYF
abundance: NA
d_gene: NA
j_gene: TRBJ2-7
v_gene: TRBV5-1

CDR3nt: TGTGCCAGCAGCGTAGGGGTTGCGGGGGGGCCCTATGAGCAGTTCTTC
CDR3aa: CASSVGVAGGPYEQFF
abundance: NA
d_gene: TRBD2
j_gene: TRBJ2-1
v_gene: TRBV9

CDR3nt: TGTGCCAGCAGCCCCCGGGGGGCTGGCTACACCTTC
CDR3aa: CASSPRGAGYTF
abundance: NA
d_gene: NA
j_gene: TRBJ1-2
v_gene: TRBV7-2

CDR3nt: TGCGCCAGCAGCTTGGCCAAGGGACTAGCGGTCCAGTGGGCGGAGACCCAGTACTTC
CDR3aa: CASSLAKGLAVQWAETQYF
abundance: NA
d_gene: TRBD2
j_gene: TRBJ2-5
v_gene: TRBV5-1

CDR3nt: TGTGCCAGCAGCTTAAGGTCCCAGGAGGAGGAAGCTTTCTTT
CDR3aa: CASSLRSQEEEAFF
abundance: few
d_gene: NA
j_gene: TRBJ1-1
v_gene: TRBV7-4

CDR3nt: TGTGCCAGCAGTTGGGACAGGGCTGAAAAACTGTTTTTT
CDR3aa: CASSWDRAEKLFF
abundance: NA
d_gene: TRBD1
j_gene: TRBJ1-4
v_gene: TRBV6-1

CDR3nt: TGTGCCAGCAGTTTGTTCGGGAGGGCCCTTGAGCAGTTCTTC
CDR3aa: CASSLFGRALEQFF
abundance: NA
d_gene: TRBD2
j_gene: TRBJ2-1
v_gene: TRBV13

CDR3nt: TGTGCCAGCAGCTTAGCAGCACAGGGGGTAGGCTACAATGAGCAGTTCTTC
CDR3aa: CASSLAAQGVGYNEQFF
abundance: NA
d_gene: TRBD1
j_gene: TRBJ2-1
v_gene: TRBV7-2

CDR3nt: TGTGCCAGCAGACTCGACACCCTTAACACTGAAGCTTTCTTT
CDR3aa: CASRLDTLNTEAFF
abundance: NA
d_gene: NA
j_gene: TRBJ1-1
v_gene: TRBV27

CDR3nt: TGTGCCAGCAGTGAACTGGGAGCCGGAAACACCATATATTTT
CDR3aa: CASSELGAGNTIYF
abundance: once
d_gene: NA
j_gene: TRBJ1-3
v_gene: TRBV2

CDR3nt: TGTGCCAGCTATGAGAACAGCGGGGTGGGGGAGCAGTACTTC
CDR3aa: CASYENSGVGEQYF
abundance: NA
d_gene: TRBD2
j_gene: TRBJ2-7
v_gene: TRBV7-2

CDR3nt: TGTGCCATCAGTGAGGGGGCCACTAATGAAAAACTGTTTTTT
CDR3aa: CAISEGATNEKLFF
abundance: NA
d_gene: NA
j_gene: TRBJ1-4
v_gene: TRBV10-3

CDR3nt: TGTGCCAGCAGTTACTTAACAGGGGTTGAGAATGGCTACACCTTC
CDR3aa: CASSYLTGVENGYTF
abundance: NA
d_gene: TRBD1
j_gene: TRBJ1-2
v_gene: TRBV6-5

CDR3nt: TGTGCCAGCAGCTTAGGACAGGATTCCTACGAGCAGTACTTC
CDR3aa: CASSLGQDSYEQYF
abundance: NA
d_gene: NA
j_gene: TRBJ2-7
v_gene: TRBV7-9

CDR3nt: TGTGCCAGCACCCGGACAGGGGCCAGCTCTGGGGCCAACGTCCTGACTTTC
CDR3aa: CASTRTGASSGANVLTF
abundance: NA
d_gene: TRBD1
j_gene: TRBJ2-6
v_gene: TRBV2

CDR3nt: TGTGCCATCAGTGTACCGGGACAGGGGGCAGATGGCTACACCTTC
CDR3aa: CAISVPGQGADGYTF
abundance: once
d_gene: TRBD1
j_gene: TRBJ1-2
v_gene: TRBV10-3

CDR3nt: TGTGCCAGTAGTATTACAGGGGGCAATCAGCCCCAGCATTTT
CDR3aa: CASSITGGNQPQHF
abundance: few
d_gene: TRBD1
j_gene: TRBJ1-5
v_gene: TRBV19

CDR3nt: TGTGCCAGTAGGGGAAGCCCGGGACAGGGGAACGAAAAACTGTTTTTT
CDR3aa: CASRGSPGQGNEKLFF
abundance: NA
d_gene: TRBD1
j_gene: TRBJ1-4
v_gene: TRBV19

CDR3nt: TGTGCCAGCAGCACCGGGACTTCAAGGAACACCGGGGAGCTGTTTTTT
CDR3aa: CASSTGTSRNTGELFF
abundance: NA
d_gene: NA
j_gene: TRBJ2-2
v_gene: TRBV7-3

CDR3nt: TGTGCCTGGAGTGTCAGCTATGGCTACACCTTC
CDR3aa: CAWSVSYGYTF
abundance: NA
d_gene: NA
j_gene: TRBJ1-2
v_gene: TRBV30

CDR3nt: TGTGCCAGCAGCCGGGCACAGGGTAACGGTGAAAAACTGTTTTTT
CDR3aa: CASSRAQGNGEKLFF
abundance: few
d_gene: NA
j_gene: TRBJ1-4
v_gene: TRBV7-8

CDR3nt: TGTGCCAGCAGTTACTTAGACGGGAGCTCTGGAAACACCATATATTTT
CDR3aa: CASSYLDGSSGNTIYF
abundance: NA
d_gene: NA
j_gene: TRBJ1-3
v_gene: TRBV6-5

CDR3nt: TGTGCCAGCAGCCAGAGAGCTCATAGCGGGAGTGCAGATACGCAGTATTTT
CDR3aa: CASSQRAHSGSADTQYF
abundance: NA
d_gene: TRBD2
j_gene: TRBJ2-3
v_gene: TRBV4-2

CDR3nt: TGTGCCATCGCGAGCGGAGGTGAGCAGTACTTC
CDR3aa: CAIASGGEQYF
abundance: NA
d_gene: NA
j_gene: TRBJ2-7
v_gene: TRBV10-3

CDR3nt: TGCGCCAGCAGCCACCGGGACACCCGCTACGAGCAGTACTTC
CDR3aa: CASSHRDTRYEQYF
abundance: NA
d_gene: NA
j_gene: TRBJ2-7
v_gene: TRBV4-1

CDR3nt: TGTGCCAGCAGTTACTCGTCGAGCTGGTTGGTCGGGGAGCTGTTTTTT
CDR3aa: CASSYSSSWLVGELFF
abundance: NA
d_gene: NA
j_gene: TRBJ2-2
v_gene: TRBV6-5

CDR3nt: TGTGCCAGCACCACGGACATTCTGAACACTGAAGCTTTCTTT
CDR3aa: CASTTDILNTEAFF
abundance: NA
d_gene: NA
j_gene: TRBJ1-1
v_gene: TRBV6-5

CDR3nt: TGTGCCAGTAGTGGGGCGACAGGGGCCAACACTGAAGCTTTCTTT
CDR3aa: CASSGATGANTEAFF
abundance: NA
d_gene: TRBD1
j_gene: TRBJ1-1
v_gene: TRBV19

CDR3nt: TGTGCCAGCAGGCTAGCGGGGGGAGACTACAATGAGCAGTTCTTC
CDR3aa: CASRLAGGDYNEQFF
abundance: few
d_gene: TRBD2
j_gene: TRBJ2-1
v_gene: TRBV6-5

CDR3nt: TGTGCCAGTAGCGACAGGGGAGTTTCTCTGAACACTGAAGCTTTCTTT
CDR3aa: CASSDRGVSLNTEAFF
abundance: once
d_gene: TRBD1
j_gene: TRBJ1-1
v_gene: TRBV19

CDR3nt: TGTGCCAGCAGCCTGGGAGGGTCCGGCGGGGGGGCTAATGAGCAGTTCTTC
CDR3aa: CASSLGGSGGGANEQFF
abundance: once
d_gene: TRBD2
j_gene: TRBJ2-1
v_gene: TRBV4-2

CDR3nt: TGCGCCAGCAGCCAAGACGTCACAGGGTATGGCTACACCTTC
CDR3aa: CASSQDVTGYGYTF
abundance: NA
d_gene: NA
j_gene: TRBJ1-2
v_gene: TRBV4-3

CDR3nt: TGTGCCAGCAGCTTAGCCCAGGGGACCGAGCAGTACTTC
CDR3aa: CASSLAQGTEQYF
abundance: NA
d_gene: NA
j_gene: TRBJ2-7
v_gene: TRBV7-7

CDR3nt: TGTGCCAGCAGTTTTGACAGGGCTGGTTCACCCCTCCACTTT
CDR3aa: CASSFDRAGSPLHF
abundance: NA
d_gene: TRBD1
j_gene: TRBJ1-6
v_gene: TRBV6-6

CDR3nt: TGCGCCAGCAGCTCCCAGGGGAACACCGGGGAGCTGTTTTTT
CDR3aa: CASSSQGNTGELFF
abundance: NA
d_gene: NA
j_gene: TRBJ2-2
v_gene: TRBV5-1

CDR3nt: TGTGCCAGCAGCTTGCGGGCGGGAGAGAACACAGATACGCAGTATTTT
CDR3aa: CASSLRAGENTDTQYF
abundance: NA
d_gene: TRBD2
j_gene: TRBJ2-3
v_gene: TRBV5-4

CDR3nt: TGCGCCAGCAGCGATCAGGGGGCAGACTATGGCTACACCTTC
CDR3aa: CASSDQGADYGYTF
abundance: NA
d_gene: TRBD1
j_gene: TRBJ1-2
v_gene: TRBV5-1

CDR3nt: TGTGCCAGCAGCCATACCCCCAGTGGCGCGGGAGCCTACAATGAGCAGTTCTTC
CDR3aa: CASSHTPSGAGAYNEQFF
abundance: few
d_gene: TRBD2
j_gene: TRBJ2-1
v_gene: TRBV5-5

CDR3nt: TGTGCCAGCAGTTCGCCCGGGACATCGACCTACGAGCAGTACTTC
CDR3aa: CASSSPGTSTYEQYF
abundance: NA
d_gene: NA
j_gene: TRBJ2-7
v_gene: TRBV28

CDR3nt: TGTGCCAGCAGTACCCCGGGACACCACGAGCAGTTCTTC
CDR3aa: CASSTPGHHEQFF
abundance: NA
d_gene: NA
j_gene: TRBJ2-1
v_gene: TRBV7-2

CDR3nt: TGTGCCAGCATACAGGGCCCGTCGTTAGCTAACTATGGCTACACCTTC
CDR3aa: CASIQGPSLANYGYTF
abundance: NA
d_gene: NA
j_gene: TRBJ1-2
v_gene: TRBV2

CDR3nt: TGTGCCTGGGGACAGACGAACACTGAAGCTTTCTTT
CDR3aa: CAWGQTNTEAFF
abundance: few
d_gene: NA
j_gene: TRBJ1-1
v_gene: TRBV30

CDR3nt: TGTGCCTGGAGCACCGGGTCCCATTCACCCCTCCACTTT
CDR3aa: CAWSTGSHSPLHF
abundance: NA
d_gene: NA
j_gene: TRBJ1-6
v_gene: TRBV30

CDR3nt: TGTGCCAGCAGTTTAGGCGAAGGACAAGGGGGTCCCTACGAGCAGTACTTC
CDR3aa: CASSLGEGQGGPYEQYF
abundance: NA
d_gene: NA
j_gene: TRBJ2-7
v_gene: TRBV27

CDR3nt: TGTGCCAGCAGTGGGCCAGCCACCGGGGAGCTGTTTTTT
CDR3aa: CASSGPATGELFF
abundance: NA
d_gene: NA
j_gene: TRBJ2-2
v_gene: TRBV6-6

CDR3nt: TGCGCCAGCAGGGACAGGGGGTACGAGCAGTACTTC
CDR3aa: CASRDRGYEQYF
abundance: NA
d_gene: TRBD1
j_gene: TRBJ2-7
v_gene: TRBV10-2

CDR3nt: TGTGCCAGCACACCAACTCCGGGACTAATGGAGACCCAGTACTTC
CDR3aa: CASTPTPGLMETQYF
abundance: few
d_gene: TRBD2
j_gene: TRBJ2-5
v_gene: TRBV7-2